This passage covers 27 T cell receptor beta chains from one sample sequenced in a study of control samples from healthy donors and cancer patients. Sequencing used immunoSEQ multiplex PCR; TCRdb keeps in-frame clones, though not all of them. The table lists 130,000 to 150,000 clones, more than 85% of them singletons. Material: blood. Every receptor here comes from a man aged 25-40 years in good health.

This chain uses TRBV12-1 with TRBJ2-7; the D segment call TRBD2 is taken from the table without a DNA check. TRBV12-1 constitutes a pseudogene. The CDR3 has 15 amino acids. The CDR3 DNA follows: TGTGCCAGCAGATCAAGACTAGCGGTCCGGAACGAGCAGTACTTC. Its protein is CASRSRLAVRNEQYF.

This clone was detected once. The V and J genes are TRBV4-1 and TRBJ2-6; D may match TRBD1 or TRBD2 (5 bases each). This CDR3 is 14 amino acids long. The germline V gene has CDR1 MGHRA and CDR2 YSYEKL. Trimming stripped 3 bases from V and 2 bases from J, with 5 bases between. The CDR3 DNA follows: TGCGCCAGCAGCCAGGGGGCTGGGGCCAACGTCCTGACTTTC. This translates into CASSQGAGANVLTF.

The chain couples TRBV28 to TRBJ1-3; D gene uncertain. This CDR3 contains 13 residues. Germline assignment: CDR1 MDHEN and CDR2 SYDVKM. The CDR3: CARKKDPWNTIYF. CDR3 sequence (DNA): TGTGCGAGGAAAAAGGACCCCTGGAACACCATATATTTT.

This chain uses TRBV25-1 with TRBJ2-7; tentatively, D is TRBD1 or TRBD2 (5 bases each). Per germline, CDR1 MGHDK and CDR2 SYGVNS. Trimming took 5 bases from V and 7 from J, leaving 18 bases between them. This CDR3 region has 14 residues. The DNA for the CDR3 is TGTGCCAGCAGTACCGGGACCACCCTCGGGGAGCAGTACTTC. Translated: CASSTGTTLGEQYF.

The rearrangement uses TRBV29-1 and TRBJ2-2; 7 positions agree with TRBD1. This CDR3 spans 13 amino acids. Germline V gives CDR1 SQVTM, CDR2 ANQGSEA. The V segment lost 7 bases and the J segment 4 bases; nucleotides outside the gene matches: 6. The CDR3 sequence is CSAGQAATGELFF. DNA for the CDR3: TGCAGCGCTGGACAGGCCGCCACCGGGGAGCTGTTTTTT.

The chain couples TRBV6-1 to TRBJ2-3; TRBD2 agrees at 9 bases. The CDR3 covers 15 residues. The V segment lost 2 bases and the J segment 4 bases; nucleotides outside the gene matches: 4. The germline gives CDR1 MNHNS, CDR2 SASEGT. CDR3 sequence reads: CASSEIGGGADTQYF. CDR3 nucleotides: TGTGCCAGCAGTGAAATCGGCGGGGGGGCAGATACGCAGTATTTT.

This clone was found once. CDR3: CASSFLAGEGYGYTF. For the CDR3, the DNA is TGTGCCAGCAGCTTCCTGGCAGGGGAGGGCTATGGCTACACCTTC. This chain links TRBV7-9 with TRBJ1-2; a weak D match, TRBD1 (6 bases). The CDR3 length is 15 residues. Germline V gene sequence: CDR1 SEHNR, CDR2 FQNEAQ (reference sequence). V was pared by 3 bases and J by 4 bases, with 15 bases between.

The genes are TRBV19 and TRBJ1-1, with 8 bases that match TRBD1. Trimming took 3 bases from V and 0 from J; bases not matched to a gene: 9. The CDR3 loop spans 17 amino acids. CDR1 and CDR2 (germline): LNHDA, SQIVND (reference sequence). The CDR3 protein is CASSIQGAIGVNTEAFF. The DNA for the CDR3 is TGTGCCAGTAGTATTCAGGGGGCGATCGGGGTGAACACTGAAGCTTTCTTT.

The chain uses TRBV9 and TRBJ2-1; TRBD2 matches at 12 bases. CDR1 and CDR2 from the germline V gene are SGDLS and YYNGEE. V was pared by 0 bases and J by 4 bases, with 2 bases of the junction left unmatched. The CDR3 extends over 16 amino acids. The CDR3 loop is CASSVDLAGGYNEQFF. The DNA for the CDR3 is TGTGCCAGCAGCGTAGACCTAGCGGGGGGGTACAATGAGCAGTTCTTC. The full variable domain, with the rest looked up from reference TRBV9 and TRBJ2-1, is DSGVTQTPKHLITATGQRVTLRCSPRSGDLSVYWYQQSLDQGLQFLIQYYNGEERAKGNILERFSAQQFPDLHSELNLSSLELGDSALYFCASSVDLAGGYNEQFFGPGTRLTVL.

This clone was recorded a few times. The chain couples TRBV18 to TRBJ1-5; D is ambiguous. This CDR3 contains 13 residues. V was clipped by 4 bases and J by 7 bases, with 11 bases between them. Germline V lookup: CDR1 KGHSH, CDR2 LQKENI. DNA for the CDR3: TGTGCCAGCTCACTAGGGCCGGGACAGCCCCAGCATTTT. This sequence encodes CASSLGPGQPQHF.

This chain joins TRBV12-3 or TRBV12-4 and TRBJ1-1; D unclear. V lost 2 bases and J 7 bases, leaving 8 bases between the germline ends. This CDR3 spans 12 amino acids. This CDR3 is CASSLSGIEAFF. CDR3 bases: TGTGCCAGCAGTTTATCCGGTATTGAAGCTTTCTTT.

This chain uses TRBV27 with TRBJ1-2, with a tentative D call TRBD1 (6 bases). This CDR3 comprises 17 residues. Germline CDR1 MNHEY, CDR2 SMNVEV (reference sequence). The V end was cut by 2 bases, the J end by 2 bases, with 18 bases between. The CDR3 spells CASSLQGYPLRNYGYTF. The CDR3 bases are TGTGCCAGCAGTTTACAGGGGTACCCTCTCCGGAACTATGGCTACACCTTC.

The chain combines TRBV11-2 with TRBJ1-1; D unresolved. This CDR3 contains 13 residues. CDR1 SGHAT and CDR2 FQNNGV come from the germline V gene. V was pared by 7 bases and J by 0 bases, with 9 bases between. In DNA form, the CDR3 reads TGTGCCAGCAACTTGAAGGTGAACACTGAAGCTTTCTTT. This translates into CASNLKVNTEAFF.

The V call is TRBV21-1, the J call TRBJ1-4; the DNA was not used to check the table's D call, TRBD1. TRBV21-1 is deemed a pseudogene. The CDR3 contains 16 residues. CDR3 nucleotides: TGTGCCAGCAGCAAAAGGAGGGGGCGCATTAATGAAAAACTGTTTTTT. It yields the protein CASSKRRGRINEKLFF.

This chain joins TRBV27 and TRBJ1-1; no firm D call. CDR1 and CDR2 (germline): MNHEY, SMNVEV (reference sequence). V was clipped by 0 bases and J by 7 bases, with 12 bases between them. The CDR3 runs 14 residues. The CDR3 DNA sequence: TGTGCCAGCAGTTTATCGTGGGCCGGAGGTGAAGCTTTCTTT. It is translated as CASSLSWAGGEAFF.

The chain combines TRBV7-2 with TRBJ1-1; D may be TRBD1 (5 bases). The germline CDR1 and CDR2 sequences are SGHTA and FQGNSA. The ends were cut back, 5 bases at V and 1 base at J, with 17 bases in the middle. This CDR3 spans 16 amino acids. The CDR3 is CASSEEGSWGNTEAFF. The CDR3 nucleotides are TGTGCCAGCAGCGAAGAGGGGAGCTGGGGGAACACTGAAGCTTTCTTT.

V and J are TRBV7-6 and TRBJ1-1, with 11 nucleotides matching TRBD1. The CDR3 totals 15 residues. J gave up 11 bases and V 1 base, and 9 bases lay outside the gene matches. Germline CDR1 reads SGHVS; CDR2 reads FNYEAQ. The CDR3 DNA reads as TGTGCCAGCAGCTTAGAAGGGACAGGGGGTTCCTCGGCTTTCTTT. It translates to CASSLEGTGGSSAFF.

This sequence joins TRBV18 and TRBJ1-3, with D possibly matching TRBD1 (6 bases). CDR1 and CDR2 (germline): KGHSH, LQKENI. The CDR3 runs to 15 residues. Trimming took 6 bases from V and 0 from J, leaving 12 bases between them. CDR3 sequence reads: CASSFDRSSGNTIYF. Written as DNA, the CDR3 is TGTGCCAGCTCGTTTGACAGGAGCTCTGGAAACACCATATATTTT.

The CDR3 DNA reads as TGCGCCAGCAGGATAAACAGGGGAAAGGACTCACCCCTCCACTTT. Residues: CASRINRGKDSPLHF. The V gene is TRBV5-1, the J gene TRBJ1-6; 7 nucleotides agree with TRBD1. The CDR3 sequence is 15 residues long. Unmatched junction bases numbered 12, after V lost 5 bases and J lost 10 bases. Germline V gene sequence: CDR1 SGHRS, CDR2 YFSETQ.

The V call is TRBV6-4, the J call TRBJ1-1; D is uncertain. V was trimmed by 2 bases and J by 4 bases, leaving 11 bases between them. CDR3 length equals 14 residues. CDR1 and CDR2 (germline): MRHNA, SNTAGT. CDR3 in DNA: TGTGCCAGCAGTGACCTTGAGGGCGGCACTGAAGCTTTCTTT. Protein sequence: CASSDLEGGTEAFF.

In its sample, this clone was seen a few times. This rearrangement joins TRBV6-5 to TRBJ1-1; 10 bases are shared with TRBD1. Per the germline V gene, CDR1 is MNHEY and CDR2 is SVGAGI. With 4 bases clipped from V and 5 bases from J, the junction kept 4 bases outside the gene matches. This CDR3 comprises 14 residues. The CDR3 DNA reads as TGTGCCAGCAGTTTGACAGGGGGCTGGACTGAAGCTTTCTTT. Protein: CASSLTGGWTEAFF.

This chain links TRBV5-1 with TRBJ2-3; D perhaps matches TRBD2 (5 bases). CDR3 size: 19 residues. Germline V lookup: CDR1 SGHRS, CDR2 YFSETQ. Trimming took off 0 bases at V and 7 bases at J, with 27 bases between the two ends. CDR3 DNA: TGCGCCAGCAGCTTGGCCGAGTTGTTGGCGGGCCCTGCCGCAAATACGCAGTATTTT. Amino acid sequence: CASSLAELLAGPAANTQYF.

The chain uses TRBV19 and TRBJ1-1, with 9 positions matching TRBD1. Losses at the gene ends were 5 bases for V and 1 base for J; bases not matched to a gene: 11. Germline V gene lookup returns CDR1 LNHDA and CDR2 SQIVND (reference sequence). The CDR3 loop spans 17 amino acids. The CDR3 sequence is CASSSAGTGPRNTEAFF. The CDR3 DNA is TGTGCCAGTAGTTCCGCCGGGACAGGGCCAAGGAACACTGAAGCTTTCTTT.

This CDR3 reads CASSAGQVYNSPLHF. The CDR3 DNA reads as TGTGCCAGCTCGGCGGGACAGGTCTATAATTCACCCCTCCACTTT. The chain carries TRBV18 and TRBJ1-6; TRBD1 matches at 8 bases. Germline lookup yields CDR1 KGHSH and CDR2 LQKENI. After removal of 6 bases from V and 3 bases from J, the junction contained 4 bases not matched to a gene. This CDR3 is built from 15 residues.

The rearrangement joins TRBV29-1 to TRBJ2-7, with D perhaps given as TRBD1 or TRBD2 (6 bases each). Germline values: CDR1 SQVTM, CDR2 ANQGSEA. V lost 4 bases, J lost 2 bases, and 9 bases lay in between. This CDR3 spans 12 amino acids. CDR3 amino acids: CSVAEGAYEQYF. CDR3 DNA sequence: TGCAGCGTTGCGGAGGGGGCCTACGAGCAGTACTTC.

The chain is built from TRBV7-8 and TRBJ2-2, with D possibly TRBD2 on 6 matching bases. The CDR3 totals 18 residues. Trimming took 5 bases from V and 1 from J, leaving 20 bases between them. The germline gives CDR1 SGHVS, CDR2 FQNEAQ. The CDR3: CASSPKRLRGGNTGELFF. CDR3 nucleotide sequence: TGTGCCAGCAGCCCAAAGAGACTACGGGGAGGGAACACCGGGGAGCTGTTTTTT.

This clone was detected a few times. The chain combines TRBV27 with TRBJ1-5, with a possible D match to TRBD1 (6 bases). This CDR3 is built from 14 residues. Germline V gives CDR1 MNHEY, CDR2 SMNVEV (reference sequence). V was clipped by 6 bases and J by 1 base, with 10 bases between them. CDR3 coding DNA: TGTGCCAGCAGCCCCCAGGGGAGCAATCAGCCCCAGCATTTT. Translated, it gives CASSPQGSNQPQHF.